Detailed here is one T cell receptor beta chain. Antigen: not known. The sample is drawn from a study of shared clonotypes between healthy human individuals. Across the whole study: The plates for each donor numbered three CD4 naive, three CD4 memory, two CD8 naive and one CD8 memory.

The length of the CDR3 is 18 residues. V was clipped by 3 bases and J by 4 bases; unmatched bases: 10. CDR1 and CDR2 from the germline V gene are MNHEY and SMNVEV (reference sequence). The repertoire was sequenced with immunoSEQ multiplex PCR; TCRdb's copy has only in-frame clones and lacks some. The data contain roughly 2.1 million clones, approximately 94% of them singletons. The naive CD8 fraction comprised CD45RO-negative cells positively selected for CCR7 and excluded terminally differentiated effector memory CD45RA+ cells. General study results and limits: The authors expected sequencing depth to affect clonotype sharing among donors. A generally larger estimated richness was seen in naive subsets than in memory subsets. The generation probabilities recorded for non-shared clonotypes fell below those of clonotypes shared by all four donors.

Specimen: naive CD8+ T cells from PBMCs. This chain links TRBV27 with TRBJ2-2, with TRBD2 matching 11 bases. The source is a man aged 18-30 years in good health. Some clones in this sample may be carry-over from other donors' samples. The CDR3 loop reads CASSFRDLLAGGTGELFF. The CDR3 region has the DNA TGTGCCAGCAGTTTTCGCGACCTTCTAGCGGGAGGCACCGGGGAGCTGTTTTTT.